This T cell receptor (beta chain) derives from a study of T-cell memory formation after mild COVID-19. The CDR3 is made up of 16 amino acids. The V segment lost 4 bases and the J segment 6 bases; nucleotides outside the gene matches: 8. CDR1 is SGHRS, CDR2 YFSETQ, per germline. Comments on this clonotype: As yet, its antigen is unknown.

With constant-segment primers, 5'RACE yielded cDNA libraries of TCR alpha and TCR beta that carried sample barcodes and UMIs. TCRdb passed the 5' RACE reads through MiXCR, listing each CDR3 protein once. Here the sample spans more than 110,000 distinct CDR3 sequences, roughly 24% being singletons. Overall study findings and caveats: There was no confirmation that second-wave clones peaking on day 37 were SARS-CoV-2 specific. Researchers report contracting CD4+ clones mostly in CM and EM, with CD8+ clones in EMRA.

The rearrangement uses TRBV5-1 and TRBJ2-2; 11 nucleotides line up with TRBD2. Sequencing input: PBMCs or a T cell subset sorted from them (not recorded which). This receptor was obtained from an adult woman who had mild COVID-19 (a few samples of this study predate the infection). Cell type and time point are not known. The CDR3 reads CASSQKLAGEPGELFF. CDR3 bases: TGCGCCAGCAGCCAAAAACTAGCGGGAGAACCCGGGGAGCTGTTTTTT.